This T cell receptor beta chain was identified during a study of shared clonotypes between healthy human individuals. Findings and caveats of the study: Owing to a small donor count, the genetic and exposure-history diversity represented was limited.

Sequencing was performed with immunoSEQ multiplex PCR; in TCRdb, only in-frame clones are kept and a portion is missing. Of about 490,000 clones in the sample, roughly four fifths were seen once. Germline V gene sequence: CDR1 MDHEN, CDR2 SYDVKM. The length of the CDR3 is 17 residues. Trimming cost V 6 bases and J 7 bases; bases outside gene matches: 16. With respect to this clone: Its specificity is not known.

The TCR comes from a woman aged 40 to 50 in good health. Some clones in this sample may be carry-over from other donors' samples. This sequence joins TRBV28 and TRBJ1-4; 8 bases map to TRBD1. Material: PBMCs. CDR3 loop: CASRGVGQGPRGEKLFF. CDR3 nucleotide sequence: TGTGCCAGCAGGGGGGTAGGACAGGGCCCGCGAGGTGAAAAACTGTTTTTT. The full variable domain, rest sourced from reference TRBV28 and TRBJ1-4, is DVKVTQSSRYLVKRTGEKVFLECVQDMDHENMFWYRQDPGLGLRLIYFSYDVKMKEKGDIPEGYSVSREKKERFSLILESASTNQTSMYLCASRGVGQGPRGEKLFFGSGTQLSVL.